The subject of this entry is one TCR beta chain. The clone's antigen remains unknown. It has no much larger one-base neighbor in the sample; base qualities were not kept. From a lookup of the germline V gene, CDR1 and CDR2 are SGDLS and YYNGEE. The CDR3, from cysteine to phenylalanine, totals 15 residues. The kept DNA is CDR3 alone, 45 bases in frame from the first base. V and J are trimmed by 0 bases and 4 bases, and the gene matches miss 4 bases of the junction. Ficoll-Paque density gradient centrifugation was the method used to isolate PBMCs. The sample belongs to a study of T-cell memory formation after mild COVID-19 listed by TCRdb under 2021. About the full investigation: TCR sequence clusters from the two donors were found to be largely donor specific. The cohort was made up of two young adult volunteers, one female and one male, who were previously healthy. Longitudinal TCRalpha and TCRbeta repertoire sequencing tracked T-cell clones expanding and contracting after mild COVID-19 in a couple of donors. The paper as a whole reports these results and caveats: Only a couple of mild cases were covered by the study, and larger cohorts that include severe cases with pre-infection samples were considered necessary. Some responding clones were found in pre-infection memory, which suggests that pre-existing cross-reactive memory T cells took part in the SARS-CoV-2 response. Contracting CD4+ clones appeared mostly in the CM and EM memory subsets, whereas CD8+ clones were enriched in EMRA. From day 15 to 85, contracting clones showed balanced CD4/CD8 phenotypes, whereas a second wave of clones that expanded from day 15 to 37 leaned towards CD4+. Whether the second-wave clones peaking on day 37 were SARS-CoV-2 specific was not confirmed.

The data were produced on an Illumina NovaSeq 6000. Using 5'RACE with constant-segment primers, TCRalpha and TCRbeta cDNA libraries were constructed, with sample barcodes and unique molecular identifiers added in the process. RNA was extracted from every sample with Trizol reagent. Libraries were amplified in two PCR steps, with a second sample barcode and Illumina TruSeq adapters added in the second step. The libraries were sequenced on an Illumina NovaSeq using 2 x 150 bp paired-end reads. The paper's data handling went like this. The reads were demultiplexed and collapsed into UMI-guided consensus sequences using migec v1.2.7. Using mixcr v2.1.11, UMI consensuses were aligned to TRA and TRB V and J templates and then assembled into clonotypes. Expanded or contracted clonotypes were those called significant by both edgeR and NoisET, with noise models trained on biological replicates. For edgeR calls, a false discovery rate-adjusted p below 0.01 and a log2 fold-change threshold of 1 were applied. As an exploratory analysis of dynamics, max-normalized trajectories of the 1000 most abundant clonotypes were examined by PCA with hierarchical clustering. Each responding clone was given a CD4 or CD8 phenotype based on the CD4+ and CD8+ repertoires, which had been sequenced separately. Using fastp trimming at Q25 and MiXCR clonotype assembly, TCRdb reanalyzed the public sequencing data and kept in-frame beta chains. Identical CDR3 proteins give one entry, which carries the most common genes and DNA. The V and J calls were not made by the authors but by TCRdb's processing. Here the sample has about half a million distinct CDR3 sequences; roughly 20% occur a single time. The biggest ten clones account for 9% to 15% of the sample.

The source of this sequence is an adult woman who had mild COVID-19 (a few samples of this study predate the infection). The sample titles of this study are shuffled in the database, so cell type and time point are left out; the donor was told from shared clones. The receptor chain draws on TRBV9 and TRBJ2-7; 10 central nucleotides agree with TRBD1. Sequenced material: PBMCs or a T cell subset sorted from them (not recorded which). The DNA reads as follows: TGTGCCAGCAGCGTAGAAGGGACAGGGGTTTACGAGCAGTACTTC. Its amino acids are CASSVEGTGVYEQYF.